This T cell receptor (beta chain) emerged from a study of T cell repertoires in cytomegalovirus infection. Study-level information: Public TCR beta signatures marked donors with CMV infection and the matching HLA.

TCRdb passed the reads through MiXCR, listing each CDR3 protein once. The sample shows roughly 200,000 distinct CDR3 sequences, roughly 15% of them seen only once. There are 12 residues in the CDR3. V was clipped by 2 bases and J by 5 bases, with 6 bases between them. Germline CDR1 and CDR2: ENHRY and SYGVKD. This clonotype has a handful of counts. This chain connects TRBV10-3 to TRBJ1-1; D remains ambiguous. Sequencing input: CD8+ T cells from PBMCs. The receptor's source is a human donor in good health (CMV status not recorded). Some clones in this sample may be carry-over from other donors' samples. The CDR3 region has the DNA TGTGCCATCAGTGAGGACGGGACTGAAGCTTTCTTT. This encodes CAISEDGTEAFF.